Shown below are 7 T cell receptor beta chains from a single sample sequenced in a study of early T cells in non-severe SARS-CoV-2 infection. From the 5' RACE reads, TCRdb called clonotypes with MiXCR, one entry per CDR3 protein. The profile shows about 55,000 distinct CDR3 sequences, around 12% of them singletons. Sequences were obtained from whole blood. The receptors originated from an adult who was a healthcare worker with PCR-confirmed SARS-CoV-2 infection or an uninfected control (not recorded which).

The table lists this clonotype with many counts. This chain joins TRBV5-4 and TRBJ2-6; D uncertain. The germline CDR1 and CDR2 sequences are SGHNT and YYREEE (reference sequence). Trimming pared 3 bases from V and 0 bases from J, leaving 7 bases between. There are 15 residues in the CDR3. The CDR3 DNA follows: TGTGCCAGCAGCTCTATCTCCTCTGGGGCCAACGTCCTGACTTTC. It translates to CASSSISSGANVLTF.

Only a few counts were recorded for this clonotype. V usage is TRBV6-6 and J usage is TRBJ2-7, with 8 bases identical to TRBD2. Germline loops: CDR1 MNHNY, CDR2 SVGAGI (reference sequence). The CDR3 contains 14 residues. Trimming took 0 bases from V and 4 from J; bases not matched to a gene: 2. CDR3: CASSYSPSGYEQYF. The CDR3 bases are TGTGCCAGCAGTTACTCCCCTAGCGGGTACGAGCAGTACTTC.

This clonotype was picked up a small number of times. The V and J genes are TRBV28 and TRBJ2-7; D not certain. CDR1 and CDR2 (germline): MDHEN, SYDVKM. Trimming removed 2 bases at V and 3 bases at J, with 8 bases between. The CDR3 length is 13 residues. The CDR3: CASSLRHRYEQYF. CDR3 sequence (DNA): TGTGCCAGCAGTTTAAGGCACCGCTACGAGCAGTACTTC.

This clonotype was seen a few times. The gene calls are TRBV18 and TRBJ1-4; D is perhaps TRBD1 (5 bases). Trimming took off 4 bases at V and 5 bases at J, with 11 bases between the two ends. The CDR3 loop spans 14 amino acids. Looked up from germline, CDR1 is KGHSH and CDR2 is LQKENI. The CDR3 protein is CASSQGAFNEKLFF. In DNA form, the CDR3 reads TGTGCCAGCTCACAAGGGGCATTCAATGAAAAACTGTTTTTT.

The chain recombines TRBV6-5 with TRBJ2-1; D is uncertain. Deletions cut 6 bases from V and 6 bases from J, with 15 bases between. Germline V gene sequence: CDR1 MNHEY, CDR2 SVGAGI. The CDR3 is 14 amino acids. The CDR3 region is CASRLRRKTNEQFF. For the CDR3, the DNA is TGTGCCAGCAGATTACGGCGGAAAACCAATGAGCAGTTCTTC.

This clonotype came up many times. This chain joins TRBV6-2 or TRBV6-3 and TRBJ2-7; 7 positions match TRBD2. Germline CDR1 and CDR2: MNHEY and SVGEGT. Germline trimming cut 6 bases from V and 3 bases from J; bases unmatched to any gene: 2. This CDR3 is 12 amino acids long. CDR3 loop: CASRWTSYEQYF. CDR3 in DNA: TGTGCCAGCAGGTGGACTAGCTACGAGCAGTACTTC.

This clonotype was recorded at least ten times. The chain links TRBV4-1 to TRBJ2-7, with 8 bases aligning to TRBD2. V was clipped by 3 bases and J by 7 bases; unmatched bases: 5. Germline assignment: CDR1 MGHRA and CDR2 YSYEKL. The CDR3 sequence is 13 residues long. This chain's CDR3 is CASSHRLAKEQYF. The CDR3 DNA follows: TGCGCCAGCAGCCACCGACTAGCGAAAGAGCAGTACTTC.